One and the same sample provided the 14 T cell receptor beta chains below, sequenced in a study of blood T cell repertoires in COVID-19. Profiled with immunoSEQ multiplex PCR; TCRdb holds only in-frame clones, not every one. In the table there are 65,000 to 75,000 clones, 80% to 90% of which are singletons. The sample consisted of peripheral blood. These receptor sequences come from a woman older than 75 with active or convalescent COVID-19.

The J gene is TRBJ2-7, the V gene TRBV4-3; maybe TRBD2 (5 bases). CDR3 length: 14 residues. Germline CDR1 reads LGHNA; CDR2 reads YSLEER. Trimming left V 4 bases short and J 6 bases short, with 16 bases between. The CDR3 DNA reads as TGCGCCAGCAGCCGTGGGCGGGCTTTCTCCGAGCAGTACTTC. Protein: CASSRGRAFSEQYF.

V and J are TRBV21-1 and TRBJ2-5; TRBD2 was called by the table and not checked on the DNA. TRBV21-1 is designated a pseudogene. The CDR3 loop spans 18 amino acids. The CDR3 bases are TGTGCCAGCAGCAAAGATGAGAGTAGGACTAGCGACAAAGAGACCCAGTACTTC. Its translation is CASSKDESRTSDKETQYF.

The chain links TRBV14 to TRBJ2-2; D is unresolved. Per the germline V gene, CDR1 is SGHDN and CDR2 is FVKESK. The CDR3 is made up of 13 amino acids. V lost 1 base to trimming and J lost 5 bases, with 5 bases between them. The DNA of the CDR3 is TGTGCCAGCAGCCAAGCAACTACCGGGGAGCTGTTTTTT. It yields the protein CASSQATTGELFF.

This rearrangement joins TRBV7-8 to TRBJ2-3; possible D gene TRBD2, 5 bases. Trimming stripped 3 bases from V and 0 bases from J, with 10 bases between. CDR3 length: 15 amino acids. Germline CDR1 is SGHVS and CDR2 is FQNEAQ. CDR3: CASSFGRVSTDTQYF. The CDR3 DNA is TGTGCCAGCAGCTTTGGGCGGGTGAGCACAGATACGCAGTATTTT.

This chain joins TRBV7-9 and TRBJ2-3, with 10 bases that match TRBD2. Germline CDR1 reads SEHNR; CDR2 reads FQNEAQ (reference sequence). This CDR3 is 15 amino acids long. Germline trimming cut 4 bases from V and 6 bases from J; bases unmatched to any gene: 7. The DNA of the CDR3 is TGTGCCAGCAGCTCAGAGCGGGGGGGCTCCGATACGCAGTATTTT. This codes for CASSSERGGSDTQYF.

The chain is built from TRBV5-1 and TRBJ1-1, with no clear D. The CDR3 is 14 amino acids. Germline CDR1 reads SGHRS; CDR2 reads YFSETQ. Between the trimmed V and J ends, which lost 0 bases and 2 bases, there was a span of 8 bases. CDR3 amino acids: CASSLAGRNTEAFF. The CDR3 bases are TGCGCCAGCAGCTTGGCGGGAAGAAACACTGAAGCTTTCTTT. The full variable domain, rest sourced from reference TRBV5-1 and TRBJ1-1, is KAGVTQTPRYLIKTRGQQVTLSCSPISGHRSVSWYQQTPGQGLQFLFEYFSETQRNKGNFPGRFSGRQFSNSRSEMNVSTLELGDSALYLCASSLAGRNTEAFFGQGTRLTVV.

CDR3 DNA sequence: TGCAGCGTTGGCGGGACAGGGTTTATGGATACGCAGTATTTT. Encoded protein: CSVGGTGFMDTQYF. V gene TRBV29-1 combines with J gene TRBJ2-3, with 9 bases aligning to TRBD1. The ends lost 4 bases at V and 6 bases at J; junction bases unmatched: 8. Germline V lookup: CDR1 SQVTM, CDR2 ANQGSEA. The length of the CDR3 is 14 residues.

The chain uses TRBV18 and TRBJ2-7; 8 positions match TRBD1. Losses at the gene ends were 3 bases for V and 7 bases for J; bases not matched to a gene: 5. The CDR3 extends over 13 amino acids. Per the germline V gene, CDR1 is KGHSH and CDR2 is LQKENI. This CDR3 reads CASSPQGAREQYF. Here the CDR3 DNA reads TGTGCCAGCTCACCCCAGGGGGCTAGAGAGCAGTACTTC.

The chain employs TRBV11-2 and TRBJ1-5; 8 positions match TRBD1. The CDR3 is made up of 15 amino acids. V lost 7 bases and J lost 4; bases outside the gene matches: 9. Germline loops: CDR1 SGHAT, CDR2 FQNNGV. CDR3: CASKKQGAPNQPQHF. The CDR3 DNA reads TGTGCCAGCAAAAAGCAGGGGGCTCCTAATCAGCCCCAGCATTTT. Supplemented by reference TRBV11-2 and TRBJ1-5, the full variable domain reads EAGVAQSPRYKIIEKRQSVAFWCNPISGHATLYWYQQILGQGPKLLIQFQNNGVVDDSQLPKDRFSAERLKGVDSTLKIQPAKLEDSAVYLCASKKQGAPNQPQHFGDGTRLSIL.

The J gene is TRBJ2-5, the V gene TRBV7-2, with a possible D match to TRBD2 (5 bases). The CDR3 covers 15 residues. Trimming left V 0 bases short and J 5 bases short, with 13 bases between. CDR1 SGHTA and CDR2 FQGNSA come from the germline V gene. CDR3 residues: CASSLAGRRGETQYF. DNA of the CDR3: TGTGCCAGCAGCTTAGCGGGTAGGAGAGGGGAGACCCAGTACTTC.

The rearrangement uses TRBV7-2 and TRBJ1-6; D is uncertain. Germline CDR1 is SGHTA and CDR2 is FQGNSA. The CDR3 covers 14 residues. Trimming removed 3 bases at V and 7 bases at J, with 10 bases between. In DNA form, the CDR3 reads TGTGCCAGCAGCTTCAGCGGAGACAATTCACCCCTCCACTTT. It specifies CASSFSGDNSPLHF.

The CDR3 DNA reads as TGTGCCAGCAGTTACAGGACAGAAAAAGAGACCCAGTACTTC. This gives the protein CASSYRTEKETQYF. The chain is built from TRBV6-6 and TRBJ2-5, with D possibly matching TRBD1 (6 bases). V lost 2 bases, J lost 3 bases, and 10 bases lay in between. This CDR3 is 14 amino acids long. Germline CDR1 MNHNY, CDR2 SVGAGI (reference sequence).

This chain links TRBV6-2 or TRBV6-3 with TRBJ1-1; D is ambiguous. Germline-derived CDR1 and CDR2 are MNHEY and SVGEGT. V lost 0 bases and J 1 base, leaving 6 bases between the germline ends. This CDR3 contains 14 residues. CDR3 loop: CASSYSTGNTEAFF. In nucleotides, the CDR3 is TGTGCCAGCAGTTACTCGACGGGGAACACTGAAGCTTTCTTT.

The chain has TRBV28 and TRBJ1-5, with TRBD1 as a possible D gene (6 bases). The V and J ends lost 6 bases and 4 bases respectively, with 13 bases between them. Germline V gene sequence: CDR1 MDHEN, CDR2 SYDVKM. The CDR3 consists of 14 residues. The CDR3 region is CASRLHRVNQPQHF. The CDR3 DNA follows: TGTGCCAGCAGGTTACACAGGGTAAATCAGCCCCAGCATTTT. Full variable domain (outside the CDR3, taken from reference TRBV28 and TRBJ1-5): DVKVTQSSRYLVKRTGEKVFLECVQDMDHENMFWYRQDPGLGLRLIYFSYDVKMKEKGDIPEGYSVSREKKERFSLILESASTNQTSMYLCASRLHRVNQPQHFGDGTRLSIL.